Sequencing of this T cell receptor beta chain was carried out in a study of beta chain features in type 1 diabetes. General study results and limits: A potential influence of HLA type upon TCRB rearrangement remained unresolved herein. The study found moderately but significantly shorter TCRB CDR3s in all four CD4+ subsets of Type 1 diabetes patients.

The investigators reverse transcribed all of the isolated RNA, so they sequenced expressed TCRB transcripts. Sequenced naive, central memory and regulatory T cell samples produced an average of around 3.5 million reads. Profiled with immunoSEQ multiplex PCR; TCRdb holds only in-frame clones, not every one. The sample shows under 400,000 clones, around 12% of them seen only once. This CDR3 contains 14 residues. V was pared by 7 bases and J by 0 bases, with 7 bases of the junction left unmatched. Germline lookup yields CDR1 SQVTM and CDR2 ANQGSEA. A word on this clone: The antigen is unknown.

The specimen was naive CD4+ T cells from blood. This clonotype originated in a woman between 18 and 29 years old with type 1 diabetes. The chain joins TRBV29-1 to TRBJ2-7; TRBD1 agrees at 9 bases. The CDR3: CSATGTGSSYEQYF. CDR3 DNA sequence: TGCAGCGCCACCGGGACAGGGAGCTCCTACGAGCAGTACTTC.